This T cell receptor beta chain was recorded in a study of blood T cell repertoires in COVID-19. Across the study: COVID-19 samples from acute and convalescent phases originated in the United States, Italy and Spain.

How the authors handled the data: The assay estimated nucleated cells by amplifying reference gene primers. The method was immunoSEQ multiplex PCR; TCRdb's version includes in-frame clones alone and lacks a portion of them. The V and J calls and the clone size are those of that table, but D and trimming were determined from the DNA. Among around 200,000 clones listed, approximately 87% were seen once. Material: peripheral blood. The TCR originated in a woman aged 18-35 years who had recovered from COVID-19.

DNA for the CDR3: TGTGCCAGCAGCTTAGGCTGGGGGGGCTCCTACAATGAGCAGTTCTTC. This gives the protein CASSLGWGGSYNEQFF. This rearrangement joins TRBV7-9 to TRBJ2-1; 7 nucleotides line up with TRBD2. V shed 1 base and J 0 bases; nucleotides not matched to a gene: 3. The CDR3 consists of 16 residues. Germline assignment: CDR1 SEHNR and CDR2 FQNEAQ (reference sequence).